Presented here are 15 T cell receptor beta chains from one specimen sequenced in a study of CD8 T cells in Susac syndrome. RNA, at about 0.45 to 1 ug, was reverse transcribed with random hexamers. From the immunoSEQ multiplex PCR reads, TCRdb called clonotypes with MiXCR, one entry per CDR3 protein. This sample has about 130,000 distinct CDR3 sequences, with around 94% found just once. Sequences were obtained from CD4+ T cells from PBMCs. These receptors came from a human donor with multiple sclerosis.

The chain couples TRBV4-1 to TRBJ2-3; D tentatively reads TRBD1 or TRBD2 (5 bases each). V was clipped by 1 base and J by 10 bases, with 18 bases between them. The CDR3 is 15 amino acids. CDR1 and CDR2 (germline): MGHRA, YSYEKL. The CDR3 protein is CASSQVPGPFLAQYF. CDR3 DNA sequence: TGCGCCAGCAGCCAAGTCCCGGGACCCTTTTTGGCGCAGTATTTT.

This rearrangement joins TRBV6-2 or TRBV6-3 to TRBJ1-2; TRBD1 agrees at 7 bases. Germline-derived CDR1 and CDR2 are MNHEY and SVGEGT. Losses at the gene ends were 0 bases for V and 6 bases for J; bases not matched to a gene: 7. This CDR3 has 15 residues. The CDR3, as DNA: TGTGCCAGCAGTTACTCGACAGGGCGCGGCGATGGCTACACCTTC. Protein product: CASSYSTGRGDGYTF.

In its sample, this clonotype was seen once. The rearrangement uses TRBV30 and TRBJ1-3, with TRBD1 as a possible D gene (5 bases). The CDR3 has 15 amino acids. Trimming pared 3 bases from V and 0 bases from J, leaving 12 bases between. Germline CDR1 reads GTSNPN; CDR2 reads SVGIG (reference sequence). The CDR3 sequence is CAWSREGTSGNTIYF. In DNA form, the CDR3 reads TGTGCCTGGAGCCGGGAGGGGACCTCTGGAAACACCATATATTTT.

This chain joins TRBV18 and TRBJ2-6, with D perhaps TRBD1 (6 bases). Germline loops: CDR1 KGHSH, CDR2 LQKENI. V was clipped by 6 bases and J by 4 bases, with 13 bases between them. The CDR3 is made up of 15 amino acids. In DNA form, the CDR3 reads TGTGCCAGCTCCCCTACAGGGACCGGGGCCAACGTCCTGACTTTC. Protein sequence: CASSPTGTGANVLTF. Supplemented by reference TRBV18 and TRBJ2-6, the full variable domain reads NAGVMQNPRHLVRRRGQEARLRCSPMKGHSHVYWYRQLPEEGLKFMVYLQKENIIDESGMPKERFSAEFPKEGPSILRIQQVVRGDSAAYFCASSPTGTGANVLTFGAGSRLTVL.

This chain joins TRBV7-9 and TRBJ1-5, with TRBD1 matching over 8 bases. Germline V lookup: CDR1 SEHNR, CDR2 FQNEAQ (reference sequence). Trimming took 0 bases from V and 6 from J; bases not matched to a gene: 7. The CDR3 covers 16 residues. The DNA of the CDR3 is TGTGCCAGCAGCTTAGCGGGCAGGGGGCAGGGTCAGCCCCAGCATTTT. It encodes CASSLAGRGQGQPQHF. The full variable domain, completed using reference TRBV7-9 and TRBJ1-5, is DTGVSQNPRHKITKRGQNVTFRCDPISEHNRLYWYRQTLGQGPEFLTYFQNEAQLEKSRLLSDRFSAERPKGSFSTLEIQRTEQGDSAMYLCASSLAGRGQGQPQHFGDGTRLSIL.

This clonotype was observed a handful of times. This chain connects TRBV4-1 to TRBJ1-1; D call uncertain. CDR3 length: 10 residues. CDR1 is MGHRA and CDR2 is YSYEKL in the germline V gene. The germline V and J ends were trimmed by 4 bases and 10 bases, with 7 bases remaining between them. CDR3 nucleotides: TGCGCCAGCAGCCGAGCAAGAGCTTTCTTT. It specifies CASSRARAFF.

The CDR3, as DNA: TGTGCCAGCAGCCCAGGACAGGGGAGGTCGGCCCAGTACTTC. This encodes CASSPGQGRSAQYF. The gene calls are TRBV5-6 and TRBJ2-5; TRBD1 matches 9 bases. The CDR3 sequence is 14 residues long. V dropped 4 bases and J dropped 9; count of bases not matched to a gene: 10. Germline CDR1 is SGHDT and CDR2 is YYEEEE.

The V call is TRBV20-1, the J call TRBJ1-2; D is perhaps TRBD1 (5 bases). The germline CDR1 and CDR2 sequences are DFQATT and SNEGSKA (reference sequence). The V gene lost 5 bases and the J gene lost 2 bases, with 15 bases spanning the gap. The CDR3 has 14 residues. This CDR3 reads CSAHGGVTNYGYTF. CDR3 DNA: TGCAGTGCTCATGGGGGGGTAACCAACTATGGCTACACCTTC.

The rearrangement links TRBV12-3 or TRBV12-4 to TRBJ2-7; 9 nucleotides line up with TRBD1. The CDR3 sequence is 14 residues long. Losses at the gene ends were 9 bases for V and 5 bases for J; bases not matched to a gene: 11. CDR3 residues: CASTFGQGWDEQYF. The CDR3 nucleotides read TGTGCCAGTACGTTTGGACAGGGGTGGGACGAGCAGTACTTC.

This chain joins TRBV5-1 and TRBJ2-7, with D tentatively TRBD1 (5 bases). V lost 5 bases and J lost 5, with 17 bases in between. Per the germline V gene, CDR1 is SGHRS and CDR2 is YFSETQ. The CDR3 extends over 14 amino acids. The CDR3 DNA follows: TGCGCCAGCAGTAAAAGGCATAGGGGTAACGAGCAGTACTTC. This gives the protein CASSKRHRGNEQYF.

This clonotype appeared once. The chain joins TRBV18 to TRBJ2-5; D is ambiguous. Trimming shortened V by 1 base and J by 5 bases, and 11 bases separated the two germline ends. This CDR3 has 14 amino acids. CDR1 and CDR2 (germline): KGHSH, LQKENI. The CDR3 reads CASSPLLFGETQYF. The CDR3 DNA is TGTGCCAGCTCACCACTACTTTTTGGGGAGACCCAGTACTTC.

The table lists this clonotype with a few counts. The V gene is TRBV11-2, the J gene TRBJ2-7; TRBD1 matches at 11 bases. The V segment lost 5 bases and the J segment 3 bases; nucleotides outside the gene matches: 6. Looked up from germline, CDR1 is SGHAT and CDR2 is FQNNGV. The CDR3 is made up of 15 amino acids. The CDR3 DNA reads as TGTGCCAGCAGCCTAGCGGGACAGGGGGTCTACGAGCAGTACTTC. Its protein product is CASSLAGQGVYEQYF.

The rearrangement uses TRBV12-3 or TRBV12-4 and TRBJ2-3; the D is unclear. The CDR3 is 15 amino acids. Trimming took 3 bases from V and 1 from J, leaving 11 bases between them. The CDR3 DNA reads as TGTGCCAGCAGTTTGGATCGACTCGGCACAGATACGCAGTATTTT. Translated, it gives CASSLDRLGTDTQYF.

V usage is TRBV6-2 or TRBV6-3 and J usage is TRBJ1-1, with D perhaps matching TRBD1 (5 bases). Trimming removed 5 bases from V and 1 base from J, with 14 bases in between. The CDR3 consists of 15 residues. Germline lookup yields CDR1 MNHEY and CDR2 SVGEGT. Here the CDR3 reads CASSPYRLPNTEAFF. The CDR3 DNA follows: TGTGCCAGCAGTCCCTACAGGTTACCGAACACTGAAGCTTTCTTT.

The chain joins TRBV7-9 to TRBJ1-2; D unresolved. This CDR3 is built from 13 residues. V shed 5 bases and J shed 4 bases, with 11 bases lying between them. Germline CDR1 reads SEHNR; CDR2 reads FQNEAQ (reference sequence). CDR3 DNA sequence: TGTGCCAGCAGCCAGGACGGGCTCTATGGCTACACCTTC. This gives the protein CASSQDGLYGYTF.